These 5 T cell receptor beta chains came from one sample sequenced in a study of cytomegalovirus exposure and HLA in healthy donors. The PCR contained 60 Vbeta and 13 Jbeta primers. Clones were sequenced by immunoSEQ multiplex PCR, and TCRdb holds only the in-frame ones, with some missing. The sample yields about 230,000 clones, around 83% seen once. Sequencing used PBMCs. Receptor source: a girl aged 2 to 10 in good health and CMV-seronegative.

The chain combines TRBV5-1 with TRBJ2-7; the match to TRBD2 covers 16 bases. The V gene's germline CDR1 is SGHRS and CDR2 YFSETQ. This CDR3 has 18 residues. After removal of 4 bases from V and 2 bases from J, the junction contained 9 bases not matched to a gene. CDR3 nucleotides: TGCGCCAGCAGCCCGATCGGGACTAGCGGGAGGGCCGCCTACGAGCAGTACTTC. Its protein product is CASSPIGTSGRAAYEQYF.

The genes are TRBV7-9 and TRBJ1-1; 8 bases agree with TRBD1. CDR1 is SEHNR and CDR2 is FQNEAQ in the germline V gene (reference sequence). This CDR3 region has 14 residues. With 5 bases clipped from V and 5 bases from J, the junction kept 7 bases outside the gene matches. The CDR3 spells CASSAPGQETEAFF. In DNA, the CDR3 is TGTGCCAGCAGCGCACCGGGACAGGAAACTGAAGCTTTCTTT.

The rearrangement joins TRBV7-8 to TRBJ2-7, with 10 bases fitting TRBD2. Germline CDR1 is SGHVS and CDR2 is FQNEAQ. J was trimmed by 3 bases and V by 1 base; bases with no gene match: 12. There are 18 residues in the CDR3. In DNA, the CDR3 is TGTGCCAGCAGCTTAGTGGGGCTAGCGGGAGTTCATGTCTACGAGCAGTACTTC. Encoded protein: CASSLVGLAGVHVYEQYF.

The V and J genes are TRBV6-6 and TRBJ2-1; unclear D gene. Trimming took off 6 bases at V and 0 bases at J, with 15 bases between the two ends. The CDR3 totals 16 residues. In germline, CDR1 is MNHNY, CDR2 SVGAGI (reference sequence). The DNA for the CDR3 is TGTGCCAGCAGCTTCCGCAGACGCGGCTCCTACAATGAGCAGTTCTTC. Translated: CASSFRRRGSYNEQFF.

The chain couples TRBV29-1 to TRBJ2-7; D gene unclear. Germline V gene lookup returns CDR1 SQVTM and CDR2 ANQGSEA. With 5 bases removed from V and 2 bases from J, the gap between germline ends came to 7 bases. The length of the CDR3 is 11 residues. The chain's CDR3 is CSVILAYEQYF. For the CDR3, the DNA is TGCAGCGTTATCCTAGCCTACGAGCAGTACTTC.